The present entry profiles one TCR beta chain with its context. Antigen unknown. The sample is drawn from a study of cytomegalovirus exposure and HLA in healthy donors. About the research overall: One earlier analysis, a look at 180 million or so T cells, found some 110 million unique TCR beta sequences. Whole-study findings and limits: Later on, a genetic analysis was performed. It linked a missense variant in DCLRE1C with V- and J-gene trimming of TCR beta. Accurate predictions that matched the HLA-A and HLA-B alleles of most subjects were reportedly made from TCR beta sequences.

Researchers ran the PCR with 60 Vbeta and 13 Jbeta primers. Measured with immunoSEQ multiplex PCR; TCRdb has only the in-frame clones, and not every one. The data contain approximately 70,000 clones, 70% to 90% of them singletons. Germline-derived CDR1 and CDR2 are SEHNR and FQNEAQ (reference sequence). The V end lost 5 bases, the J end lost 8 bases, and 15 bases lay between the germline ends. The CDR3 length is 13 residues. The sequencing input was PBMCs. This chain joins TRBV7-9 and TRBJ1-2, with D hard to call. This sequence originates from a woman aged 30 to 39 in good health and CMV-seronegative. As DNA, the CDR3 is TGTGCCAGCAGCCTGGCGGAGCCAGTGGGCTACACCTTC. This codes for CASSLAEPVGYTF.